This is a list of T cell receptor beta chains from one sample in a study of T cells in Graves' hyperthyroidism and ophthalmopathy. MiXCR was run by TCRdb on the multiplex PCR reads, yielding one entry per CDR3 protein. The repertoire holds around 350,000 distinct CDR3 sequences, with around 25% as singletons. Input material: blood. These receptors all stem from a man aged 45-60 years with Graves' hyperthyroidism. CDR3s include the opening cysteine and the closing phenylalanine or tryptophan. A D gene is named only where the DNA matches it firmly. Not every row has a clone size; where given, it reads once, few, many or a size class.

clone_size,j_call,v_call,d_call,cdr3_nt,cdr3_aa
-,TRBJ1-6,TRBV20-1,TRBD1,TGCAGTGCTTGGGACAGCCGTAATTCACCCCTCCACTTT,CSAWDSRNSPLHF
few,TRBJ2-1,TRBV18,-,TGTGCCAGCTCACCAACGATAGGGAGTTACAATGAGCAGTTCTTC,CASSPTIGSYNEQFF
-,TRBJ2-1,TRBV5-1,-,TGCGCCAGCAGAGTGTACTACAATGAGCAGTTCTTC,CASRVYYNEQFF
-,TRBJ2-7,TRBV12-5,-,TGTGCTAGTGGTCCCGGAACTGAGCAGTACTTC,CASGPGTEQYF
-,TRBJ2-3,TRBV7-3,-,TGTGCCAGCAGCTTTCTAGGTCCCACAGATACGCGGTATTTT,CASSFLGPTDTRYF
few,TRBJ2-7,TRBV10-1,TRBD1,TGCGCCAGCAGTGGATTGACAGGGGATGGGGAGCAGTACTTC,CASSGLTGDGEQYF
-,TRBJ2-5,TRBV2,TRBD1,TGTGCCAGCAGCAGAACCGGGACAGAGCTTGAGACCCAGTACTTC,CASSRTGTELETQYF
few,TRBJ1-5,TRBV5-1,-,TGCGCCAGCAGCTTTCAGGCAGGCCAGCCCCAGCATTTT,CASSFQAGQPQHF
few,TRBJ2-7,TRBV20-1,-,TGCAGTGCTAGGGAGGGCGGGGGCGGGCTCACCTACGAGCAGTACTTC,CSAREGGGGLTYEQYF
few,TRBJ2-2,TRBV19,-,TGTGCCAGTAGTTGGGACTTGGGCACCGGGGAGCTGTTTTTT,CASSWDLGTGELFF
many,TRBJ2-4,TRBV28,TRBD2,TGTGCCAGCAGCCTTAGCGGGAGGGGGAACATTCAGTACTTC,CASSLSGRGNIQYF
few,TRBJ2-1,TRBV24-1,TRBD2,TGTGCCACTCGGGGGACTAGCGGGATGTCCTACAATGAGCAGTTCTTC,CATRGTSGMSYNEQFF
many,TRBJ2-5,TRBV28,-,TGTGCCAGCAGTTTTGCAGGGGTTGAGACCCAGTACTTC,CASSFAGVETQYF
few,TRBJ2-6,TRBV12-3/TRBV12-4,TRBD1,TGTGCCAGCAGAAACCGGGACAGGGGTGGCGGGGCCAACGTCCTGACTTTC,CASRNRDRGGGANVLTF
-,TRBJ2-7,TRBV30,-,TGTGCCTGGAGTCCCGGCAGCGGGCAGTACTTC,CAWSPGSGQYF
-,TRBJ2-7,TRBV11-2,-,TGTGCCAGCAGCTTACGTCTACTTACCTACGAGCAGTACTTC,CASSLRLLTYEQYF
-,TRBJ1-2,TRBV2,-,TGTGCCACCTCAGTAGGTACTAACTATGGCTACACCTTC,CATSVGTNYGYTF
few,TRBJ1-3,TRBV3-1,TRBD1,TGTGCCAGCAGCCTAGGGACAGGGAACGGGAACACCATATATTTT,CASSLGTGNGNTIYF
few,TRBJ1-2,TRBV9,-,TGTGCCAGCAGCGTAGGAGGCAGGGTCGGCTACACCTTC,CASSVGGRVGYTF
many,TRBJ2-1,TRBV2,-,TGTGCCAGCAGTCGACACACCCGTTCTAACAATGAGCAGTTCTTC,CASSRHTRSNNEQFF
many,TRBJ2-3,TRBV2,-,TGTGCCAGCAGTTTCTCGGGACGCACAGATACGCAGTATTTT,CASSFSGRTDTQYF
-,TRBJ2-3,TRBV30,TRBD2,TGTGCCTGGAGTGTACCGTTCCGTTGGGCTAGCGGGTCCACAGATACGCAGTATTTT,CAWSVPFRWASGSTDTQYF
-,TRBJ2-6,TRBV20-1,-,TGCAGTGCTAGAGATTTGAGGGCTGGGGCCAACGTCCTGACTTTC,CSARDLRAGANVLTF
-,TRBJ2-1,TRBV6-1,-,TGTGCCAGCAGTGACGTCAGGGGAGGTGAGCAGTTCTTC,CASSDVRGGEQFF
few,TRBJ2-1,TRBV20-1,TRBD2,TGCAGTGCTAGGCCCTTGACTAGCGGACTTAACAATGAGCAGTTCTTC,CSARPLTSGLNNEQFF
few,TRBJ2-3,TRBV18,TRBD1,TGTGCCAGCTCACCCCTCGGGACAGGCCTCATGGATACGCAGTATTTT,CASSPLGTGLMDTQYF
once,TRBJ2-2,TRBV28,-,TGTGCCAGCAGTTTAAGAAAAGAACCCGCGAACACCGGGGAGCTGTTTTTT,CASSLRKEPANTGELFF
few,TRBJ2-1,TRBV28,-,TGTGCCAGCAGCGCTACTGCTCGGGAGCAGTTCTTC,CASSATAREQFF
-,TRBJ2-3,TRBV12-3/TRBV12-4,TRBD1,TGTGCCAGCAGTGCAGGGGGAGTAGATACGCAGTATTTT,CASSAGGVDTQYF
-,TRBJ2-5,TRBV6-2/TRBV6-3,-,TGTGCCAGCAGTTACGTAGTGACCCAGTACTTC,CASSYVVTQYF
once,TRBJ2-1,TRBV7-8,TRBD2,TGTGCCAGCAGTCCTAGCGGGAGGCCAGAGCAGTTCTTC,CASSPSGRPEQFF
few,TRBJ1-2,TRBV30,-,TGTGCCTGGAGTGTAAAAAAGCGGGGCAGGGAGGGCTACACCTTC,CAWSVKKRGREGYTF
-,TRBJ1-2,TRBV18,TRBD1,TGTGCCAGCTCACGGACAGGACCGCAGGGGGATGGCTACACCTTC,CASSRTGPQGDGYTF
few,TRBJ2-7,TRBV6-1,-,TGTGCCAGCCGAGGTGTAGCCAAAACCCACGAGCAGTACTTC,CASRGVAKTHEQYF
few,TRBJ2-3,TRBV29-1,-,TGCAGCGTTGAAAAGGCCAGCACAGATACGCAGTATTTT,CSVEKASTDTQYF
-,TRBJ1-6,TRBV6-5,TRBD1,TGTGCCAGCAGTTTCCAGGGGGCAGGTTCACCCCTCCACTTT,CASSFQGAGSPLHF
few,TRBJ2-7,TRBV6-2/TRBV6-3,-,TGTGCCAGCAGCTTTGGTCCGGGTGTAAACTACGAGCAGTACTTC,CASSFGPGVNYEQYF
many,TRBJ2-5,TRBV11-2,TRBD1,TGTGCCAGCAGCTTAGGTCTGGGACAGGGGTACCAAGAGACCCAGTACTTC,CASSLGLGQGYQETQYF